Below, 18 T cell receptor beta chains from the same sample are listed, as sequenced in a study of T cell responses to AZD1222 COVID-19 vaccine. Assay: immunoSEQ multiplex PCR; the TCRdb copy retains only in-frame clones and omits some. The sample includes about 160,000 clones, 90% to 95% of them seen just once. Sample: peripheral blood, taken 28 days after the second AZD1222 dose. The origin of the receptors is an adult who received the AZD1222 COVID-19 vaccine.

V usage is TRBV2 and J usage is TRBJ1-1; 7 positions match TRBD1. This CDR3 region has 14 residues. Germline values: CDR1 SNHLY, CDR2 FYNNEI. V lost 5 bases and J lost 1; bases outside the gene matches: 4. The CDR3, as DNA: TGTGCCAGCAGTTCTAGGACAGGGAACACTGAAGCTTTCTTT. Translation gives CASSSRTGNTEAFF.

The chain combines TRBV7-8 with TRBJ1-2; TRBD1 matches at 8 bases. The length of the CDR3 is 14 residues. The V gene end was trimmed by 0 bases and the J gene end by 13 bases; junction bases not matched to a gene: 10. Looked up from germline, CDR1 is SGHVS and CDR2 is FQNEAQ. CDR3 sequence reads: CASSLALRTGTRTF. For the CDR3, the DNA is TGTGCCAGCAGCTTAGCGCTTAGGACAGGGACTCGCACCTTC.

J is TRBJ2-1 and V is TRBV18, with TRBD2 matching 9 bases. Looked up from germline, CDR1 is KGHSH and CDR2 is LQKENI. The CDR3 sequence is 14 residues long. Losses at the gene ends were 4 bases for V and 10 bases for J; bases not matched to a gene: 8. The CDR3 loop is CASSLAGAPGEQFF. The CDR3 DNA sequence: TGTGCCAGCTCACTAGCGGGGGCGCCGGGGGAGCAGTTCTTC.

The V and J genes are TRBV7-2 and TRBJ1-2, with D maybe TRBD1 (6 bases). With 5 bases removed from V and 1 base from J, the gap between germline ends came to 11 bases. Germline CDR1 is SGHTA and CDR2 is FQGNSA. The CDR3 runs to 14 residues. CDR3 sequence: CASSRRGLNYGYTF. DNA of the CDR3: TGTGCCAGCAGCCGCAGGGGACTTAACTATGGCTACACCTTC.

V gene TRBV4-2 combines with J gene TRBJ1-6, with unresolved D. The V gene lost 0 bases and the J gene lost 0 bases, with 9 bases spanning the gap. This CDR3 contains 17 residues. Germline CDR1 LGHNA, CDR2 YNFKEQ. DNA of the CDR3: TGTGCCAGCAGCCAAGATCGGGTGGGCTCCTATAATTCACCCCTCCACTTT. It codes for CASSQDRVGSYNSPLHF.

The chain couples TRBV15 to TRBJ1-5; D is uncertain. CDR1 is LNHNV and CDR2 is YYDKDF in the germline V gene (reference sequence). The CDR3 consists of 12 residues. V was clipped by 0 bases and J by 7 bases, with 4 bases between them. CDR3 bases: TGTGCCACCAGCAGAGATTGGCAGCCCCAGCATTTT. Translated, it gives CATSRDWQPQHF.

This chain links TRBV10-3 with TRBJ2-1; 8 bases agree with TRBD2. Looked up from germline, CDR1 is ENHRY and CDR2 is SYGVKD. V lost 11 bases to trimming and J lost 9 bases; unmatched junction nucleotides: 15. CDR3 length: 14 amino acids. CDR3 nucleotides: TGTGCCGCCGCCGCGGGACTAGGGAGGGGTGAGCAGTTCTTC. This translates into CAAAAGLGRGEQFF.

This sequence joins TRBV29-1 and TRBJ1-2, with D possibly being TRBD1 (5 bases). Germline V gene lookup returns CDR1 SQVTM and CDR2 ANQGSEA. The germline V and J ends were trimmed by 3 bases and 5 bases, with 22 bases remaining between them. The CDR3 loop spans 16 amino acids. CDR3 sequence: CSVDLRGSGKEYGYTF. The CDR3 DNA follows: TGCAGCGTTGATCTGAGGGGATCTGGTAAGGAGTATGGCTACACCTTC. Together with reference TRBV29-1 and TRBJ1-2, the CDR3 gives the full variable domain: SAVISQKPSRDICQRGTSLTIQCQVDSQVTMMFWYRQQPGQSLTLIATANQGSEATYESGFVIDKFPISRPNLTFSTLTVSNMSPEDSSIYLCSVDLRGSGKEYGYTFGSGTRLTVV.

V gene TRBV7-6 combines with J gene TRBJ2-7; D perhaps matches TRBD1 (5 bases). With 4 bases removed from V and 7 bases from J, the gap between germline ends came to 8 bases. Germline V gene lookup returns CDR1 SGHVS and CDR2 FNYEAQ. There are 11 residues in the CDR3. DNA for the CDR3: TGTGCCAGCAGCTCAGGGATTGAGCAGTACTTC. Translated, it gives CASSSGIEQYF.

The chain is built from TRBV4-1 and TRBJ2-1; TRBD2 agrees at 7 bases. This CDR3 is 14 amino acids long. The germline CDR1 and CDR2 sequences are MGHRA and YSYEKL. The V segment lost 4 bases and the J segment 13 bases; nucleotides outside the gene matches: 13. In DNA, the CDR3 is TGCGCCAGCAGCCTCAGCGGGACTCCCAACCAACAGTTCTTC. This codes for CASSLSGTPNQQFF.

This clone appeared a single time. The chain couples TRBV2 to TRBJ1-3; D is possibly TRBD1 (6 bases). Germline V gene sequence: CDR1 SNHLY, CDR2 FYNNEI. Deletions cut 7 bases from V and 2 bases from J, with 9 bases between. The CDR3 runs to 13 residues. In DNA form, the CDR3 reads TGTGCCAGCAAGGGGGGCACTGGAAACACCATATATTTT. It encodes CASKGGTGNTIYF.

As to this clone: The same CDR3 is also encoded by other DNA sequences in this sample. The genes are TRBV18 and TRBJ1-1, with a possible D match to TRBD1 (5 bases). Trimming removed 3 bases from V and 3 bases from J, with 8 bases in between. The length of the CDR3 is 13 residues. From germline, CDR1 is KGHSH and CDR2 LQKENI. CDR3 bases: TGTGCCAGCTCACCGGCGGGGGACACTGAAGCTTTCTTT. Residues: CASSPAGDTEAFF.

The chain uses TRBV9 and TRBJ2-7; D ambiguous. V shed 0 bases and J shed 0 bases, with 7 bases lying between them. Germline lookup yields CDR1 SGDLS and CDR2 YYNGEE. The CDR3 spans 14 residues. The CDR3 spells CASSVARSSYEQYF. As DNA, the CDR3 is TGTGCCAGCAGCGTAGCGAGAAGCTCCTACGAGCAGTACTTC.

The CDR3 loop is CASSPAEFEGYTF. The CDR3 DNA reads as TGTGCCAGCTCACCAGCGGAGTTTGAGGGCTACACCTTC. The chain links TRBV18 to TRBJ1-2, with no clear D. The CDR3 runs to 13 residues. V was shortened by 2 bases and J by 8 bases, with 12 bases between the two germline ends. CDR1 and CDR2 (germline): KGHSH, LQKENI. Filled out from reference TRBV18 and TRBJ1-2, the complete variable domain reads NAGVMQNPRHLVRRRGQEARLRCSPMKGHSHVYWYRQLPEEGLKFMVYLQKENIIDESGMPKERFSAEFPKEGPSILRIQQVVRGDSAAYFCASSPAEFEGYTFGSGTRLTVV.

V usage is TRBV2 and J usage is TRBJ2-7; 12 bases match TRBD2. There are 16 residues in the CDR3. V was pared by 5 bases and J by 3 bases, with 8 bases of the junction left unmatched. The germline V gene has CDR1 SNHLY and CDR2 FYNNEI. The CDR3 region is CASSKGLAGQIYEQYF. The DNA of the CDR3 is TGTGCCAGCAGTAAAGGACTAGCGGGGCAGATCTACGAGCAGTACTTC.

V gene TRBV5-6 combines with J gene TRBJ1-2; tentative D call: TRBD1 (6 bases). Trimming stripped 1 base from V and 3 bases from J, with 19 bases between. Germline-derived CDR1 and CDR2 are SGHDT and YYEEEE. The CDR3 sequence is 17 residues long. The CDR3 bases are TGTGCCAGCAGCTTGAATAGGGTGGGGGCAGTTGACTATGGCTACACCTTC. Its translation: CASSLNRVGAVDYGYTF. Drawing the rest from reference TRBV5-6 and TRBJ1-2, the complete variable domain is DAGVTQSPTHLIKTRGQQVTLRCSPKSGHDTVSWYQQALGQGPQFIFQYYEEEERQRGNFPDRFSGHQFPNYSSELNVNALLLGDSALYLCASSLNRVGAVDYGYTFGSGTRLTVV.

This chain uses TRBV2 with TRBJ2-2, with 10 bases fitting TRBD1. The CDR3 runs 14 residues. The J segment lost 3 bases and the V segment lost 7 bases, leaving 2 bases of the junction unmatched. Germline values: CDR1 SNHLY, CDR2 FYNNEI. CDR3 nucleotides: TGTGCCAGCATGGGACAGGGGTACACCGGGGAGCTGTTTTTT. This translates into CASMGQGYTGELFF.

This rearrangement joins TRBV19 to TRBJ2-5; 10 positions agree with TRBD1. J was trimmed by 2 bases and V by 5 bases; bases with no gene match: 5. CDR1 is LNHDA, CDR2 SQIVND, per germline (reference sequence). This CDR3 spans 15 amino acids. Here the CDR3 DNA reads TGTGCCAGTAGTTGGACAGGGGGTCTTCAAGAGACCCAGTACTTC. The encoded protein is CASSWTGGLQETQYF.